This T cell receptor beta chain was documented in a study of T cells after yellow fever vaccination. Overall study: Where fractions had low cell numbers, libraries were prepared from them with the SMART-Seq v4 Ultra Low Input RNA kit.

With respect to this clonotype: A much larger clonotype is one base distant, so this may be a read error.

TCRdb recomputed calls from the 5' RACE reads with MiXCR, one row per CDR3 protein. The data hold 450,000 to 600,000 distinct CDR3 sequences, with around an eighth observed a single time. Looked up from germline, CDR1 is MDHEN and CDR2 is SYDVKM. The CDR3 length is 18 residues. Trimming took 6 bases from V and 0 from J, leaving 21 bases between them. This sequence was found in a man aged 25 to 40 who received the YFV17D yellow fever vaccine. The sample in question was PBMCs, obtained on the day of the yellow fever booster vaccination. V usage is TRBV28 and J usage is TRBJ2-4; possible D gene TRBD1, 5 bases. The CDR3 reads CASSLGPAGIVAKNIQYF. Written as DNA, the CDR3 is TGTGCCAGCAGCCTGGGGCCAGCCGGTATTGTAGCCAAAAACATTCAGTACTTC.